This T cell receptor beta chain was recorded in a study of blood T cell repertoires in COVID-19. As for the study in general: Acute-phase and convalescent COVID-19 samples originated in the United States, Italy and Spain. T cells, B-cell-depleted T cells, or PBMCs supplied cDNA or gDNA.

Produced via immunoSEQ multiplex PCR; TCRdb's table is partial and in-frame only. The sample contains about 200,000 clones, just under 85% of which appear only once. There are 13 residues in the CDR3. V dropped 3 bases and J dropped 4 bases, with 8 bases sitting between them. Germline CDR1 SGHKS, CDR2 YYEKEE (reference sequence). Specimen: peripheral blood. The chain recombines TRBV5-5 with TRBJ1-5; D not certain. The clonotype originates from a man aged 55 to 70 with COVID-19, enrolled during active disease. The CDR3 protein is CASSSARNQPQHF. The CDR3 nucleotides read TGTGCCAGCAGCTCCGCCAGGAATCAGCCCCAGCATTTT.